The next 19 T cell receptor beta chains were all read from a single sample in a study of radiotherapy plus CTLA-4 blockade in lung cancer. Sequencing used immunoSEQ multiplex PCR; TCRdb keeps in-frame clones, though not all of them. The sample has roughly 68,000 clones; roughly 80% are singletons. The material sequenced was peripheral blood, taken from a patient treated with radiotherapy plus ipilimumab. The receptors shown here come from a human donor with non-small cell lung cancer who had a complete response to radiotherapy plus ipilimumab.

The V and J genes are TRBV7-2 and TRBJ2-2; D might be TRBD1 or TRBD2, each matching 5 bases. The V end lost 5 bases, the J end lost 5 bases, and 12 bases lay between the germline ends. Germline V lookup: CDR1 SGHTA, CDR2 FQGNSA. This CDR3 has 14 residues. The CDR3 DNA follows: TGTGCCAGCAGCCCGCGGTGGGGGACCGGGGAGCTGTTTTTT. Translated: CASSPRWGTGELFF.

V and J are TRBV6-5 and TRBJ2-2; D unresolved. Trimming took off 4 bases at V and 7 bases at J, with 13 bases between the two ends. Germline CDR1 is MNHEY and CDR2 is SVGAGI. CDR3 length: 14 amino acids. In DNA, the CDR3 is TGTGCCAGCAGTTTCGGACGTCTGGACGGGGAGCTGTTTTTT. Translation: CASSFGRLDGELFF.

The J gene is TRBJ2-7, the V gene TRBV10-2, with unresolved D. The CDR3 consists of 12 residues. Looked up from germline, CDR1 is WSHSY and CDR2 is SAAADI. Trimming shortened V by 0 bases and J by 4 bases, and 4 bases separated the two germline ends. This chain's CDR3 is CASSESSYEQYF. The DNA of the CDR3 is TGCGCCAGCAGTGAGTCCTCGTACGAGCAGTACTTC.

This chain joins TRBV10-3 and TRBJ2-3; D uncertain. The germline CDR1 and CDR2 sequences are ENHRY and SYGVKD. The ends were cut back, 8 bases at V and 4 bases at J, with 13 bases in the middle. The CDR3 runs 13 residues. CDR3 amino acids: CAISLGKADTQYF. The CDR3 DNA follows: TGTGCCATCTCCTTGGGTAAAGCAGATACGCAGTATTTT.

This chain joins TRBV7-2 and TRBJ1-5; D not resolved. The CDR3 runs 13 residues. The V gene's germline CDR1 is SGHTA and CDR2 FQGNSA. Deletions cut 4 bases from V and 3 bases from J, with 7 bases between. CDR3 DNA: TGTGCCAGCAGCTACCGCTTCAATCAGCCCCAGCATTTT. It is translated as CASSYRFNQPQHF. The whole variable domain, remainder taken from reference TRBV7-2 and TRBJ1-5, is GAGVSQSPSNKVTEKGKDVELRCDPISGHTALYWYRQSLGQGLEFLIYFQGNSAPDKSGLPSDRFSAERTGGSVSTLTIQRTQQEDSAVYLCASSYRFNQPQHFGDGTRLSIL.

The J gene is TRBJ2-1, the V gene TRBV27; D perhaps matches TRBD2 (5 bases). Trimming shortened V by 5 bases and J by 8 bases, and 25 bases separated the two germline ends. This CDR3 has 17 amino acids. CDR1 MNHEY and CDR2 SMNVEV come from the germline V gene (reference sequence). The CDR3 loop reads CASSPRPPLAFGDEQFF. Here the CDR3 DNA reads TGTGCCAGCAGTCCTAGGCCCCCGCTAGCTTTTGGGGATGAGCAGTTCTTC.

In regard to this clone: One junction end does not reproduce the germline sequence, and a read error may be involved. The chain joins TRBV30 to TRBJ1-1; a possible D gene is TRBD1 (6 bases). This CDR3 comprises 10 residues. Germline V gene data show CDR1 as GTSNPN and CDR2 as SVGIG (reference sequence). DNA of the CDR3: TGTGCCTGGAGTCCTCCGGGGGGGGCGTTT. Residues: CAWSPPGGAF.

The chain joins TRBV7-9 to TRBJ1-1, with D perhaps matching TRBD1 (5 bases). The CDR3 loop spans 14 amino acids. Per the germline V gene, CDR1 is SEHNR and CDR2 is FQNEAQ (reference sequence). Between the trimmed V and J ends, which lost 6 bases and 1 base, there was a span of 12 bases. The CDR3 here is CASRDRGSNTEAFF. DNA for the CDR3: TGTGCCAGCAGAGACCGGGGGTCGAACACTGAAGCTTTCTTT.

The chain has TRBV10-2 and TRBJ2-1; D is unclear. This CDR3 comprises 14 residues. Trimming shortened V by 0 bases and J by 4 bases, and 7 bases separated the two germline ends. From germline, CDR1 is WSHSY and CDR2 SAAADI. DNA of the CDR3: TGCGCCAGCAGTGAGTCGGTACGTTACAATGAGCAGTTCTTC. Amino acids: CASSESVRYNEQFF.

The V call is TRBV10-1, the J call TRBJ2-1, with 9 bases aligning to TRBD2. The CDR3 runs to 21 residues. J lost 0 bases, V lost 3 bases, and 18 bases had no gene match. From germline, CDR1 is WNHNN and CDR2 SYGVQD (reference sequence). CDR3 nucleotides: TGCGCCAGCAGTGACGCCAGTGGTGCGGGAGGGCCCGACTTCTCCTACAATGAGCAGTTCTTC. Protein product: CASSDASGAGGPDFSYNEQFF.

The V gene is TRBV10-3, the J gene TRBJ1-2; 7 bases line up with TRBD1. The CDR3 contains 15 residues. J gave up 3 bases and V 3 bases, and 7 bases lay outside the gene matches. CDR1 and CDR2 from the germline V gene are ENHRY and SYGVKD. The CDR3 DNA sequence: TGTGCCATCAGTGATCAGGACAGGTTTGACTATGGCTACACCTTC. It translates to CAISDQDRFDYGYTF.

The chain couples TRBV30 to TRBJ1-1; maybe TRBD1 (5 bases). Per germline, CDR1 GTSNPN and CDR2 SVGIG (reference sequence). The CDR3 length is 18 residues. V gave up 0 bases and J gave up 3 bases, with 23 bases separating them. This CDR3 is CAWSVPLFRGGGDTEAFF. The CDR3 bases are TGTGCCTGGAGTGTACCCCTCTTTAGAGGCGGGGGAGACACTGAAGCTTTCTTT. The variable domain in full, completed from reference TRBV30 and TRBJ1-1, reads SQTIHQWPATLVQPVGSPLSLECTVEGTSNPNLYWYRQAAGRGLQLLFYSVGIGQISSEVPQNLSASRPQDRQFILSSKKLLLSDSGFYLCAWSVPLFRGGGDTEAFFGQGTRLTVV.

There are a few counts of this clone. CDR3 sequence: CASSPQGREPQHF. DNA of the CDR3: TGTGCCAGCAGTCCACAGGGGAGGGAGCCCCAGCATTTT. The chain is built from TRBV6-6 and TRBJ1-5; 7 positions match TRBD1. Germline lookup yields CDR1 MNHNY and CDR2 SVGAGI (reference sequence). This CDR3 spans 13 amino acids. Trimming took 5 bases from V and 8 from J; bases not matched to a gene: 6.

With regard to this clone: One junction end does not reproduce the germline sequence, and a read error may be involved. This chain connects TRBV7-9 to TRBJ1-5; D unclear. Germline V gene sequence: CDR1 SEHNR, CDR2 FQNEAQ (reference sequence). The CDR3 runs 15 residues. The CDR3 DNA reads TGTGCCAGCAGCTTAGAAGGCCGGCGCAATCAGCTCCAGCATTTT. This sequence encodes CASSLEGRRNQLQHF.

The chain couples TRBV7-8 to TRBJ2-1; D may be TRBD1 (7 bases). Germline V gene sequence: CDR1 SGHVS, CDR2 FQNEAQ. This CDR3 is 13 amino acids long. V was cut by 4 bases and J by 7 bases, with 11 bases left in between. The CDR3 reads CASSSQGGNEQFF. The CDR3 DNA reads TGTGCCAGCAGCTCCCAGGGGGGTAATGAGCAGTTCTTC.

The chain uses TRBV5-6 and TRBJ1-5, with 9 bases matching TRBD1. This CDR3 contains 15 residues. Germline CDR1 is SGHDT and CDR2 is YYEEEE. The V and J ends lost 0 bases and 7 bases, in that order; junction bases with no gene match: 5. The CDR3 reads CASSLGTGVGQPQHF. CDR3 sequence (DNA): TGTGCCAGCAGCTTGGGGACAGGGGTAGGACAGCCCCAGCATTTT.

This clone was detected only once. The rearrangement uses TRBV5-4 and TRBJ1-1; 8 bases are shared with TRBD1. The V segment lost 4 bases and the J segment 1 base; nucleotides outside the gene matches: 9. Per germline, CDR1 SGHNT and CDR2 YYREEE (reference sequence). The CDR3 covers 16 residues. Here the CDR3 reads CASSRRQGRENTEAFF. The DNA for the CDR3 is TGTGCCAGCAGCCGAAGACAGGGGCGGGAGAACACTGAAGCTTTCTTT.

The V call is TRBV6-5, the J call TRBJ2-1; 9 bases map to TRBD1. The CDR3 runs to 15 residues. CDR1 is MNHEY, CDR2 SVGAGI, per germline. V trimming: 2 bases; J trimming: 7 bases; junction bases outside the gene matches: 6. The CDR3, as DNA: TGTGCCAGCAGTTACCGGGACAGGGTCCAAAATGAGCAGTTCTTC. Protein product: CASSYRDRVQNEQFF.

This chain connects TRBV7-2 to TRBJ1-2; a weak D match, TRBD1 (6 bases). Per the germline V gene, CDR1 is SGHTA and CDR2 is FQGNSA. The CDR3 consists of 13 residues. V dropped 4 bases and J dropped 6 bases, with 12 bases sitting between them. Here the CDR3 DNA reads TGTGCCAGCAGCTCGTATAGGGACAATGGCTACACCTTC. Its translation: CASSSYRDNGYTF.